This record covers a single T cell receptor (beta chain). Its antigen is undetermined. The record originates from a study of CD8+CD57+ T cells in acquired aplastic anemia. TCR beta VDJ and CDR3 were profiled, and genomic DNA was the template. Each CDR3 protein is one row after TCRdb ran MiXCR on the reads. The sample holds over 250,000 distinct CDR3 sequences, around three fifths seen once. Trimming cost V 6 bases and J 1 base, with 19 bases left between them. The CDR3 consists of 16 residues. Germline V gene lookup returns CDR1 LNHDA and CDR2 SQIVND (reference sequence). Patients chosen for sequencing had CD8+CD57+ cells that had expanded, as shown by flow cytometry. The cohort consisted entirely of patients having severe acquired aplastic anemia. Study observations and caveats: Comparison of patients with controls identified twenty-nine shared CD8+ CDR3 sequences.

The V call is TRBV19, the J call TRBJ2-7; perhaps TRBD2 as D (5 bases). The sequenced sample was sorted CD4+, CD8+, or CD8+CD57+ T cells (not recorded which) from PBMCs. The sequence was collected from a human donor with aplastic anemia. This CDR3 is CASSTERRGFSYEQYF. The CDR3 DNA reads TGTGCCAGTAGCACCGAGCGGCGAGGGTTTTCCTACGAGCAGTACTTC.